This TCR beta chain stems from a study of blood T cell repertoires in COVID-19. Turning to the study itself: COVID-19 samples, acute and convalescent, were from the United States, Italy and Spain.

The V end lost 2 bases, the J end lost 0 bases, and 4 bases lay between the germline ends. CDR3 length: 13 amino acids. The assay was immunoSEQ multiplex PCR, and TCRdb's table has in-frame clones only and misses some. The sample lists about 300,000 clones; roughly nine tenths were seen once. Enrolled through a virtual design, the participants were between roughly 18 and 90 years of age and came from around 25 US areas. Participant-given clinical history determined each cohort assignment. Recovery among Cohort 3 donors was established by two negative PCRs, clearance, or symptom resolution. Sequencing was carried out using PBMCs or T cells enriched from blood (not recorded which). The V and J genes are TRBV12-3 or TRBV12-4 and TRBJ1-2; D gene unclear. The TCR comes from a woman aged 25 to 39 who had recovered from COVID-19. CDR3 sequence: CASSLPTNYGYTF. CDR3 bases: TGTGCCAGCAGTTTACCTACTAACTATGGCTACACCTTC.